A selection of T cell receptor beta chains follows, all from one sample in a study of T-cell memory formation after mild COVID-19. TCRdb re-derived calls from the 5' RACE reads in MiXCR, one entry per CDR3 protein. This sample has roughly 300,000 distinct CDR3 sequences; roughly 17% occur once, and the top ten carry approximately 25%. Sequencing used PBMCs or a T cell subset sorted from them (not recorded which). Receptors were obtained from a man between 18 and 35 years old who had mild COVID-19 (a few samples of this study predate the infection). Cell type and time point are not known. Both conserved end residues are part of each CDR3. The D gene is left open where the match is weak. Not every row has a clone size; where given, it reads once, few, many or a size class.

clone size	D gene	V gene	J gene	CDR3 DNA	CDR3 protein
few	-	TRBV20-1	TRBJ2-3	TGCAGTGCTAGACCTTACCGGGGGGCGGCAGATACGCAGTATTTT	CSARPYRGAADTQYF
-	-	TRBV7-9	TRBJ1-1	TGTGCCAGCAGCACCCATGGGACTGAAGCTTTCTTT	CASSTHGTEAFF
-	TRBD2	TRBV5-1	TRBJ2-5	TGCGCCAGCAGCATGACTAGCGGGGCTGCGGAGACCCAGTACTTC	CASSMTSGAAETQYF
few	TRBD1	TRBV12-3/TRBV12-4	TRBJ1-1	TGTGCCAGCAGGTCCCGACCGACAGGGTTGAACACTGAAGCTTTCTTT	CASRSRPTGLNTEAFF
few	TRBD1	TRBV12-3/TRBV12-4	TRBJ2-2	TGTGCCAGCAGCAAACAGGGGGCAGGCGGGGAGCTGTTTTTT	CASSKQGAGGELFF
-	TRBD1	TRBV30	TRBJ1-1	TGTGCCTGGGGACAGGGATCCGCTGAAGCTTTCTTT	CAWGQGSAEAFF
few	-	TRBV10-3	TRBJ1-1	TGTGCCATCAGTGGTCCAGAGTTGAACACTGAAGCTTTCTTT	CAISGPELNTEAFF
-	-	TRBV29-1	TRBJ2-6	TGCAGCGTCCAGTCTGGGGCCAACGTCCTGACTTTC	CSVQSGANVLTF
few	TRBD1	TRBV4-2	TRBJ2-5	TGTGCCAGCAGCCCCCGGGGACAGGGCAAGGAGACCCAGTACTTC	CASSPRGQGKETQYF
few	TRBD2	TRBV2	TRBJ2-5	TGTGCCAGCAGTGTGATAGCGGGGGCGAGGGAGACCCAGTACTTC	CASSVIAGARETQYF
-	-	TRBV4-3	TRBJ1-1	TGCGCCAGCAGCCAAGCGCGTAGCAGGGTGACTGAAGCTTTCTTT	CASSQARSRVTEAFF
few	-	TRBV6-6	TRBJ2-7	TGTGCCAGCACCCTTACCGCGGGGGCTGGATGGACCTACGAGCAGTACTTC	CASTLTAGAGWTYEQYF
few	TRBD2	TRBV7-6	TRBJ2-1	TGTGCCAGCAGCTTAGGGGCTAGCGGGGGCCATAATGAGCAGTTCTTC	CASSLGASGGHNEQFF
-	-	TRBV12-3/TRBV12-4	TRBJ2-3	TGTGCCAGCAGTCCCTTTAGGGGGGGGAACACAGATACGCAGTATTTT	CASSPFRGGNTDTQYF
few	-	TRBV7-9	TRBJ1-2	TGTGCCAGCAGCTTAGACTCGGGGGGAATAGAGGGCTACACCTTC	CASSLDSGGIEGYTF
once	-	TRBV19	TRBJ2-5	TGTGCCAGTAGTCCGACCCAGGCGGAGACCCAGTACTTC	CASSPTQAETQYF
many	-	TRBV7-8	TRBJ2-3	TGTGCCAGCAGCTTGGTGTTGGGTTGGGCAACAGATACGCAGTATTTT	CASSLVLGWATDTQYF
few	TRBD2	TRBV6-2/TRBV6-3	TRBJ2-2	TGTGCCACCTTACGGGGGGGCTTTAGCGGGGAGCTGTTTTTT	CATLRGGFSGELFF
-	-	TRBV5-1	TRBJ1-1	TGCGCCAGCAGCTTGGACTGGGGCCCCCGCATGAACACTGAAGCTTTCTTT	CASSLDWGPRMNTEAFF
-	-	TRBV9	TRBJ2-2	TGTGCCAGCAGCGTAGAGACAAGAGCCGGGGAGCTGTTTTTT	CASSVETRAGELFF
-	TRBD2	TRBV4-2	TRBJ2-7	TGTGCCAGCAGCCCCCTAACTAGCGGGGGGTACGAGCAGTACTTC	CASSPLTSGGYEQYF
few	-	TRBV20-1	TRBJ2-2	TGCAGTGCTAGTAACAGACGGGCCACCGGGGAGCTGTTTTTT	CSASNRRATGELFF
few	TRBD2	TRBV7-2	TRBJ2-1	TGTGCCAGCAGCGATCTTAGCGGGGCATACAATGAGCAGTTCTTC	CASSDLSGAYNEQFF
few	-	TRBV3-1	TRBJ2-5	TGTGCCAGCAGCCATCATAGCAGCGAGACCCAGTACTTC	CASSHHSSETQYF
-	TRBD1	TRBV7-7	TRBJ2-1	TGTGCTAGCAGCTTAGGGCCCACAGGGGTAGCCTACAATGAGCAGTTCTTC	CASSLGPTGVAYNEQFF
few	-	TRBV7-2	TRBJ2-3	TGTGCCAGCAGCTTAGGTACCAGGACTAGCACAGATACGCAGTATTTT	CASSLGTRTSTDTQYF
-	TRBD2	TRBV7-9	TRBJ2-1	TGTGCCAGCAGTCCCAAGCTAGCGGGGGCGCTTGAGCAGTTCTTC	CASSPKLAGALEQFF
-	TRBD1	TRBV5-1	TRBJ1-1	TGCGCCAGCAGCTTGCTCGGCAGGGGGGACACTGAAGCTTTCTTT	CASSLLGRGDTEAFF
few	-	TRBV5-6	TRBJ2-5	TGTGCCAGCAGCCAAATATACGGCCAAGAGACCCAGTACTTC	CASSQIYGQETQYF
-	-	TRBV27	TRBJ1-6	TGTGCCAGCAGTTTAGGGACGGCTGGGATTTCACCCCTCCACTTT	CASSLGTAGISPLHF
few	TRBD1	TRBV7-9	TRBJ2-5	TGTGCCAGCAGCCCTAGGGCTGGACAGGATCAAGAGACCCAGTACTTC	CASSPRAGQDQETQYF
few	-	TRBV5-1	TRBJ2-3	TGCGCCAGCAGCCCCGCCGAAAGCCGGGATACGCAGTATTTT	CASSPAESRDTQYF
-	TRBD2	TRBV20-1	TRBJ2-3	TGCAGTGCTAGAAGTACTAGCGGTCGCACAGATACGCAGTATTTT	CSARSTSGRTDTQYF
-	-	TRBV5-1	TRBJ1-1	TGCGCCAGCAGCTTTAGAGGGGTTGAAGCTTTCTTT	CASSFRGVEAFF
many	-	TRBV7-8	TRBJ2-5	TGTGCCAGCAGATATCCGGGCTCTTTAGGGGAGACCCAGTACTTC	CASRYPGSLGETQYF
few	-	TRBV7-2	TRBJ2-5	TGTGCCAGCAGCTTAGGATTGGCAGGATTCGGAGAGACCCAGTACTTC	CASSLGLAGFGETQYF
few	-	TRBV6-1	TRBJ1-2	TGTGCCAGCAGTGAAATCGGGTATGGCTACACCTTC	CASSEIGYGYTF
few	TRBD2	TRBV9	TRBJ2-3	TGTGCCAGCAGCTCAGGACTAGCGGGGTTGATTACGCAGTATTTT	CASSSGLAGLITQYF
few	TRBD2	TRBV4-2	TRBJ2-1	TGTGCCAGCAGCCAAGAACCAGCGGGGGGCTACAATGAGCAGTTCTTC	CASSQEPAGGYNEQFF
few	-	TRBV3-1	TRBJ1-4	TGTGCCAGCAGCCAAGATCGTCAGATTGAAAAACTGTTTTTT	CASSQDRQIEKLFF
many	-	TRBV30	TRBJ2-5	TGTGCCTGGAGGAGTCTCGGGGCCATCGTATACGAGACCCAGTACTTC	CAWRSLGAIVYETQYF
few	-	TRBV7-2	TRBJ2-5	TGTGCCAGCAACTCCGGGCCCCCCTTAGGGACCCAGTACTTC	CASNSGPPLGTQYF
-	TRBD2	TRBV7-9	TRBJ2-1	TGTGCCAGCAGCTCCCCGATGGGTAGCGGGGAGGACAATGAGCAGTTCTTC	CASSSPMGSGEDNEQFF
-	-	TRBV7-8	TRBJ1-5	TGTGCCAGCAGCTTTGGGACGGGGGATCAGCCCCAGCATTTT	CASSFGTGDQPQHF
few	-	TRBV5-1	TRBJ2-3	TGCGCCAGCAGCTTGGGCTTACGGCGGGGCCTGCGGTATTTT	CASSLGLRRGLRYF
few	-	TRBV25-1	TRBJ1-4	TGTGCCAGCAGTGAAATCGGGGGTACTAATGAAAAACTGTTTTTT	CASSEIGGTNEKLFF
few	-	TRBV5-1	TRBJ2-7	TGCGCCAGCAGTATCCCGAGCTACGAGCAGTACTTC	CASSIPSYEQYF
few	TRBD1	TRBV18	TRBJ1-2	TGTGCCAGCTCACCGGGCGGGACAGGGAACTATGGCTACACATTC	CASSPGGTGNYGYTF